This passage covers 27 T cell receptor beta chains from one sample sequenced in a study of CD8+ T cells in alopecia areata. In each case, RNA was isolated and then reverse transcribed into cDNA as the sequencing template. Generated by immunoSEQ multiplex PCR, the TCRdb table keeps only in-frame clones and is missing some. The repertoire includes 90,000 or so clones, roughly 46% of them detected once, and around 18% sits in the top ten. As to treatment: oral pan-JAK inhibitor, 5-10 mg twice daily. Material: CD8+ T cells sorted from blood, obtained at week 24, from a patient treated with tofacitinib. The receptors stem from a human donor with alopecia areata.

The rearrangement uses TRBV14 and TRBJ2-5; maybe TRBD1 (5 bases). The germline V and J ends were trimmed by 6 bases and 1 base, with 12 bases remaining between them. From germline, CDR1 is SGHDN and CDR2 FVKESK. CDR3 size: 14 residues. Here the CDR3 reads CASSPQVTQETQYF. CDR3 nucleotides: TGTGCCAGCAGTCCACAGGTCACCCAAGAGACCCAGTACTTC.

CDR3 nucleotide sequence: TGTGCCAGCAGCACGGGACAGCTGTACCAAGAGACCCAGTACTTC. It specifies CASSTGQLYQETQYF. The V gene is TRBV7-2, the J gene TRBJ2-5, with 7 bases lining up with TRBD1. Losses at the gene ends were 5 bases for V and 0 bases for J; bases not matched to a gene: 6. The germline gives CDR1 SGHTA, CDR2 FQGNSA. This CDR3 is built from 15 residues.

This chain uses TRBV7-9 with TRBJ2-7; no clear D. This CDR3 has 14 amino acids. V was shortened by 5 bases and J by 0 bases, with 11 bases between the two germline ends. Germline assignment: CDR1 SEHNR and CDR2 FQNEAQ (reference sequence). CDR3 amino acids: CASSPQTGSYEQYF. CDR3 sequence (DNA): TGTGCCAGCAGCCCCCAAACTGGCTCCTACGAGCAGTACTTC.

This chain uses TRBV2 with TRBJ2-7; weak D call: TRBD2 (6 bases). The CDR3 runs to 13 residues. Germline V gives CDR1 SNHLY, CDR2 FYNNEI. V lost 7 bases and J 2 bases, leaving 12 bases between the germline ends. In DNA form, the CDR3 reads TGTGCCAGCAAAGGCGGGGTGGCCTACGAGCAGTACTTC. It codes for CASKGGVAYEQYF.

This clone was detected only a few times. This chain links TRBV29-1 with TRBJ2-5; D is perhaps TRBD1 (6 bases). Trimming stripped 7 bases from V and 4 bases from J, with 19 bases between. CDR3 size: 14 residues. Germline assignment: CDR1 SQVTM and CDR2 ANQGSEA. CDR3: CSGVLSARGETQYF. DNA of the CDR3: TGCAGCGGGGTACTTTCGGCCAGGGGAGAGACCCAGTACTTC.

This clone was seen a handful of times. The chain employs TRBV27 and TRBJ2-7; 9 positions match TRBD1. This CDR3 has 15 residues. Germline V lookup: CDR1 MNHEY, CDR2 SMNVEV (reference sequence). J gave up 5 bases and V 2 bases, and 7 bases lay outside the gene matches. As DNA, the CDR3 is TGTGCCAGCAGTTTAACCGGGACAGGGAGCCACGAGCAGTACTTC. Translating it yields CASSLTGTGSHEQYF.

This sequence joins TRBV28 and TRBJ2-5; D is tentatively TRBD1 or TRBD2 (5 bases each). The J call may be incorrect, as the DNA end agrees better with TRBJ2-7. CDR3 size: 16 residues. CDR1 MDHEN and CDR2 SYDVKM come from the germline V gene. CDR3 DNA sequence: TGTGCCAGCAGTTTCGGGGTGCAGGGTCCGTCCTACGAGCAGTACTTC. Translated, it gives CASSFGVQGPSYEQYF.

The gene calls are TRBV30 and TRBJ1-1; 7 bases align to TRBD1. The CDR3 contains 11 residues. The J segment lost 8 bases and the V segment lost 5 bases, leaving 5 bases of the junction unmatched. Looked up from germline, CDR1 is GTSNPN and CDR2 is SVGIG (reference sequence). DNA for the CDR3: TGTGCCTGGGGGACAGCTGGAGAAGCTTTCTTT. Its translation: CAWGTAGEAFF.

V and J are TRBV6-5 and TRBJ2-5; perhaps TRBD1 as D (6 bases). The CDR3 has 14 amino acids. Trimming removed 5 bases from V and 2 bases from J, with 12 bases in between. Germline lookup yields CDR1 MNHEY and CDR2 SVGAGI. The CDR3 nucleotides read TGTGCCAGCAGTCCTCGACAGGTTCAAGAGACCCAGTACTTC. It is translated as CASSPRQVQETQYF.

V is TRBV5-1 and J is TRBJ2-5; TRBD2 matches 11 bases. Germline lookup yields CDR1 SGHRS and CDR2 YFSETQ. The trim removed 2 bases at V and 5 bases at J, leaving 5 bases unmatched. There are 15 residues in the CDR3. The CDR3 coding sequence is TGCGCCAGCAGCTTTACTAGCGGGAGTCCTGAGACCCAGTACTTC. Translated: CASSFTSGSPETQYF.

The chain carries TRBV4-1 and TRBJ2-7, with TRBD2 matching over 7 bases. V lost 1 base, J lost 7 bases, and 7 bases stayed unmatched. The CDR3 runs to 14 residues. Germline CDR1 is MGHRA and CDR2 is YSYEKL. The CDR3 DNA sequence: TGCGCCAGCAGCCAAGGGGGACTATCGGGGGAGCAGTACTTC. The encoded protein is CASSQGGLSGEQYF.

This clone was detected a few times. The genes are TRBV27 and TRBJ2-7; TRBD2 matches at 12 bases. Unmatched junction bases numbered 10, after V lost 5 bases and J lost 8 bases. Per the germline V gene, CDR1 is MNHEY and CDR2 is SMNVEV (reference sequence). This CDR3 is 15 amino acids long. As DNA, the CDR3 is TGTGCCAGCAGTCCCCCGACTAGCGGGAGTAGGAAGCAGTACTTC. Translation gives CASSPPTSGSRKQYF.

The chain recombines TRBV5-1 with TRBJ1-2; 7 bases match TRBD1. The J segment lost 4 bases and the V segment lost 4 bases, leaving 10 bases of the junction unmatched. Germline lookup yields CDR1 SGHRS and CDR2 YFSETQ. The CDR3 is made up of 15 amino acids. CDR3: CASSMGTADSYGYTF. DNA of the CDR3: TGCGCCAGCAGCATGGGGACAGCGGATAGCTATGGCTACACCTTC.

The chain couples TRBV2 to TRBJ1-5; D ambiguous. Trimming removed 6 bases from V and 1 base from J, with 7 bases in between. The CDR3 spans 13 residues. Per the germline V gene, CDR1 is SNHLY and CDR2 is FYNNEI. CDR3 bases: TGTGCCAGCAGAGACGGGAGCAATCAGCCCCAGCATTTT. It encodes CASRDGSNQPQHF.

The DNA of the CDR3 is TGTGCCAGCAGCGTAAGGGGGCCGGAGGAGACCCAGTACTTC. It is translated as CASSVRGPEETQYF. The gene calls are TRBV7-9 and TRBJ2-5; 7 bases align to TRBD1. CDR3 length: 14 residues. V dropped 5 bases and J dropped 5; count of bases not matched to a gene: 8. The germline V gene encodes CDR1 SEHNR and CDR2 FQNEAQ (reference sequence).

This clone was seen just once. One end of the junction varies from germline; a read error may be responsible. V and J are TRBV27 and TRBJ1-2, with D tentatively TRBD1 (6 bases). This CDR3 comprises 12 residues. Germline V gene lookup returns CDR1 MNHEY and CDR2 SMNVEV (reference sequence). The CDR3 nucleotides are TGTGCCAGCAGTCCTACAGGGTATGGCTTCACCTTC. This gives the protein CASSPTGYGFTF.

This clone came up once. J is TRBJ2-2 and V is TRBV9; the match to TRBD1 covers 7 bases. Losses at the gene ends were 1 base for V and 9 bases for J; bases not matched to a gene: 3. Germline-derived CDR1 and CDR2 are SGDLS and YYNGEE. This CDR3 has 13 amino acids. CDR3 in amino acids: CASSVRQGWELFF. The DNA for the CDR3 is TGTGCCAGCAGCGTAAGACAGGGTTGGGAGCTGTTTTTT.

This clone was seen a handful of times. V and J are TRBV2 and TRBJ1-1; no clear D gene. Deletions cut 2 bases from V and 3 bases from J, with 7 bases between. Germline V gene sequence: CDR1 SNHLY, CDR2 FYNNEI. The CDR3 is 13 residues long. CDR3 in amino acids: CASSERQHTEAFF. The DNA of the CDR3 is TGTGCCAGCAGTGAACGGCAGCACACTGAAGCTTTCTTT.

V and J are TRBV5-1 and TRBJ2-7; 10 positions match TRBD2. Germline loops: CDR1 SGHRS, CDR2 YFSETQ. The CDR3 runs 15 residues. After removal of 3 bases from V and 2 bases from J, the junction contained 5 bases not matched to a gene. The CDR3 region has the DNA TGCGCCAGCAGCTCGAGCGGGAGGGAGCCCTACGAGCAGTACTTC. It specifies CASSSSGREPYEQYF.

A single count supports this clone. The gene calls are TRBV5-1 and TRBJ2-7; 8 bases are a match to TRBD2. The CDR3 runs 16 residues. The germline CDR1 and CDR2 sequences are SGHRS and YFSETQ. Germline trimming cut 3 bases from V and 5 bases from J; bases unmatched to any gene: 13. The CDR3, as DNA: TGCGCCAGCAGCTGGGAGGCGACTAGCGCCCCCCACGAGCAGTACTTC. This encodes CASSWEATSAPHEQYF.

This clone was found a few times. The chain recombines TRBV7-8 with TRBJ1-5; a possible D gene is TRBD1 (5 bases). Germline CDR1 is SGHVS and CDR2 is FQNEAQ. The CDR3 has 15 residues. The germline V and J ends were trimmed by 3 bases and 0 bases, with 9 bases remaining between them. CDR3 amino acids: CASSFGTLSNQPQHF. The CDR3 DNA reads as TGTGCCAGCAGCTTCGGGACCCTTAGCAATCAGCCCCAGCATTTT. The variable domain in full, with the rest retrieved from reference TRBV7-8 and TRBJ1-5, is GAGVSQSPRYKVAKRGQDVALRCDPISGHVSLFWYQQALGQGPEFLTYFQNEAQLDKSGLPSDRFFAERPEGSVSTLKIQRTQQEDSAVYLCASSFGTLSNQPQHFGDGTRLSIL.

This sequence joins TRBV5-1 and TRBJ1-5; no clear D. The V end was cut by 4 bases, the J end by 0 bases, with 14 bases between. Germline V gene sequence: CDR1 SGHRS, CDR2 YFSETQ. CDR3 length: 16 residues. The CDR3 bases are TGCGCCAGCAGCCCGGCCCCGGGAGATAGCAATCAGCCCCAGCATTTT. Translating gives CASSPAPGDSNQPQHF. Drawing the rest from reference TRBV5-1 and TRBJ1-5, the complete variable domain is KAGVTQTPRYLIKTRGQQVTLSCSPISGHRSVSWYQQTPGQGLQFLFEYFSETQRNKGNFPGRFSGRQFSNSRSEMNVSTLELGDSALYLCASSPAPGDSNQPQHFGDGTRLSIL.

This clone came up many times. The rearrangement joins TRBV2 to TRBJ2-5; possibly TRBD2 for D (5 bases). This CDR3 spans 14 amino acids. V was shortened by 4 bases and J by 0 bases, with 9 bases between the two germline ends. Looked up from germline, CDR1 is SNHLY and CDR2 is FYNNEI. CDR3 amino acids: CASSGLANQETQYF. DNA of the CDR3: TGTGCCAGCAGTGGATTAGCGAACCAAGAGACCCAGTACTTC. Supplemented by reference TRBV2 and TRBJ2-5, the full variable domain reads EPEVTQTPSHQVTQMGQEVILRCVPISNHLYFYWYRQILGQKVEFLVSFYNNEISEKSEIFDDQFSVERPDGSNFTLKIRSTKLEDSAMYFCASSGLANQETQYFGPGTRLLVL.

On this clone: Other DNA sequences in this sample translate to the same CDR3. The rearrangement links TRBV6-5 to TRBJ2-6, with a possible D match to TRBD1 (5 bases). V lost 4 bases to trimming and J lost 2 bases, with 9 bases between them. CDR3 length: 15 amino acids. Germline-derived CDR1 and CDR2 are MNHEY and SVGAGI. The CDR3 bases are TGTGCCAGCAGTTTGCAGGGTACTGGGGCCAACGTCCTGACTTTC. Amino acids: CASSLQGTGANVLTF.

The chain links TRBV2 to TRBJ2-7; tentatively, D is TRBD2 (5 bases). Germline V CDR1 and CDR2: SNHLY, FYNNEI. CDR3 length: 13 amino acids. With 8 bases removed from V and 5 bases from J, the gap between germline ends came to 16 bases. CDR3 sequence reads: CASLGLISNEQYF. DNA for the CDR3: TGTGCCAGCCTCGGACTGATCAGCAACGAGCAGTACTTC. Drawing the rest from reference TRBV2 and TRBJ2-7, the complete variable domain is EPEVTQTPSHQVTQMGQEVILRCVPISNHLYFYWYRQILGQKVEFLVSFYNNEISEKSEIFDDQFSVERPDGSNFTLKIRSTKLEDSAMYFCASLGLISNEQYFGPGTRLTVT.

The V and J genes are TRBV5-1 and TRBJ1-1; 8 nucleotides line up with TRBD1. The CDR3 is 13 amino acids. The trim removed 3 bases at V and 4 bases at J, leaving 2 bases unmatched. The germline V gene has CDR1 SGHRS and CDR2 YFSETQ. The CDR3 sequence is CASSSGQGTEAFF. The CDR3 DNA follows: TGCGCCAGCAGCTCAGGACAGGGCACTGAAGCTTTCTTT.

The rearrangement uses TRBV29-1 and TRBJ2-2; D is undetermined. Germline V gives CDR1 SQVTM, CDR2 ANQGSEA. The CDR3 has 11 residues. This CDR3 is CSPRVGGELFF. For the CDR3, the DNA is TGCAGTCCTCGAGTCGGTGGGGAGCTGTTTTTT.